This section outlines one T cell receptor beta chain sequence together with its context. There is no known antigen for this receptor. No base quality information exists; no much larger clone differs at one position. CDR1 and CDR2 (MNHEY, SMNVEV) derive from the germline V gene (reference sequence). The CDR3 goes from the cysteine to the phenylalanine over 19 residues. Only CDR3 DNA remains: 57 bases, in frame from the first base. Deletion took 2 bases off V and 8 bases off J, with a span of 30 bases between the germline ends. The data originate from a study of blood T cell repertoires in COVID-19 (dated by TCRdb to 2020 to 2022). Study-wide context: The collaborator samples originated in the United States, Italy and Spain and spanned the acute and convalescent phases of COVID-19. Samples were obtained from the ongoing ImmuneRACE study (first 160 participants) and from approximately 1,200 subjects provided by 6 global collaborators. Subjects who had been exposed to COVID-19, were actively infected with it, or had recovered from it provided the deeply sampled blood TCRbeta repertoires that made up the dataset. Where HLA class I and class II types were available, the types were taken from metadata supplied by the sample provider, not from assay-based typing. The repertoires were released in a freely available public database meant as a resource for research on the immune response to SARS-CoV-2. Nearly every sample came with metadata listing a de-identified subject ID, COVID-19 status, age in years and sex. The prospective study material was composed of cDNA or gDNA derived from T cells, B-cell-depleted T cells, or PBMCs. What the work shows at the level of the full study, not this receptor alone: The amount of clinical and demographic metadata varied by source and participant and was provided uncurated.

The immunoSEQ Assay, a bias-controlled multiplex PCR, was used to amplify TCRbeta CDR3 regions from genomic DNA. The study's processing was this. The number of nucleated cells in each sample was estimated from the amplification of reference gene primers within the assay. To quantify the absolute abundance of each unique TCRbeta CDR3 rearrangement, sequence reads were collapsed and filtered. For each sample, productive Simpson clonality was calculated as the square root of Simpson's diversity index across productive rearrangements. TCRdb re-hosts the immuneACCESS table, in-frame sequences only. Its copies lack some clones; in the studies checked, an unresolved V gene accounts for under half of them, and the cause for the rest is not known. The DNA gave D and trimming, while V, J and clone size come from that table. This sample holds some 300,000 clones; almost 90% were observed only once. Of the sample, roughly 1% is held by the ten largest clones.

At one collaborating source in Seattle, patients were enrolled during active infection and were followed longitudinally through the course of disease. Collaborating institutions collected whole blood in K2EDTA tubes following their own protocols. For TCRbeta analysis, collaborators shipped samples in one of three forms: frozen whole blood, isolated PBMCs, or DNA extracted from either of those sample types. The chain is made from TRBV27 and TRBJ1-2; 6 matching bases give a weak D call of TRBD1. The origin of this receptor is a middle-aged woman with COVID-19, enrolled during active disease. What was sequenced was peripheral blood. The DNA is as follows: TGTGCCAGCAGTTTAGTGGGGGGGGTCGGGCAACCAGGGGACGAGGGCTACACCTTC. Protein translation: CASSLVGGVGQPGDEGYTF.